The source of this TCR beta chain is a study of neurological immune-mediated disorders. Study-level results: The repertoires of 18 of 34 multiple sclerosis patients were placed by phylogenetic grouping in a single related-CDR3 cluster, which may be a signature. Multiple sclerosis, the disease with the least TCR clonal expansion, fell below healthy controls, whereas HTLV-1-associated myelopathy showed the most.

Trimming removed 2 bases from V and 3 bases from J, with 10 bases in between. The CDR3 runs 14 residues. Germline V CDR1 and CDR2: SEHNR, FQNEAQ (reference sequence). This clonotype was seen repeatedly, ten times or more. Its antigen remains unknown. As for the cDNA, it was generated by 5'RACE with 10-nucleotide random UMIs. A single run covered 15-18 subjects with over 180 million TCR-beta sequences. TCRdb re-called the 5' RACE reads with MiXCR, one entry per CDR3 protein. The data contain about 88,000 distinct CDR3 sequences, 3% to 4.5% of them singletons. J is TRBJ1-1 and V is TRBV7-9; maybe TRBD1 (5 bases). The source is a woman aged 18-29 years with multiple sclerosis. The source material was PBMCs. As DNA, the CDR3 is TGTGCCAGCAGCTTAAGGGGATTGGACACTGAAGCTTTCTTT. Translation: CASSLRGLDTEAFF. The full variable domain, its missing parts supplied by reference TRBV7-9 and TRBJ1-1, is DTGVSQNPRHKITKRGQNVTFRCDPISEHNRLYWYRQTLGQGPEFLTYFQNEAQLEKSRLLSDRFSAERPKGSFSTLEIQRTEQGDSAMYLCASSLRGLDTEAFFGQGTRLTVV.